Below are 29 T cell receptor beta chains sequenced from a single sample in a study of cytomegalovirus exposure and HLA in healthy donors. It was with 60 Vbeta and 13 Jbeta primers that the PCR ran. Method: immunoSEQ multiplex PCR; TCRdb's copy keeps in-frame clones and lacks some. Seen here are 180,000 or so clones, 55% to 65% observed once, and the top ten hold about 2.9%. Input material: PBMCs. These receptors came from a man aged 35 to 55 in good health and CMV-seronegative.

This clone came up a few times. V and J are TRBV6-1 and TRBJ2-4; 14 bases fit TRBD2. The CDR3 extends over 19 amino acids. Trimming removed 4 bases from V and 0 bases from J; junction bases left unmatched: 8. The germline CDR1 and CDR2 sequences are MNHNS and SASEGT. CDR3 protein: CASSGLAGGPGGAKNIQYF. The CDR3 nucleotides read TGTGCCAGCAGTGGACTAGCGGGGGGGCCGGGTGGAGCCAAAAACATTCAGTACTTC.

This clone was counted a few times. V usage is TRBV28 and J usage is TRBJ1-2, with D possibly matching TRBD1 (5 bases). Deletions cut 6 bases from V and 5 bases from J, with 13 bases between. CDR1 is MDHEN and CDR2 is SYDVKM in the germline V gene. The CDR3 contains 13 residues. CDR3 sequence: CASRDFGTYGYTF. The CDR3 DNA sequence: TGTGCCAGCAGGGACTTCGGGACTTATGGCTACACCTTC.

The J gene is TRBJ1-1, the V gene TRBV4-2; 9 nucleotides align to TRBD1. Germline V gene data show CDR1 as LGHNA and CDR2 as YNFKEQ. With 4 bases clipped from V and 4 bases from J, the junction kept 4 bases outside the gene matches. CDR3 length: 14 residues. The CDR3 protein is CASSLPQGATEAFF. The CDR3 DNA is TGTGCCAGCAGCCTTCCACAGGGGGCCACTGAAGCTTTCTTT.

This CDR3 is CASSQGIPGARNQPQHF. CDR3 bases: TGCGCCAGCAGCCAAGGGATTCCAGGGGCCCGCAATCAGCCCCAGCATTTT. The chain uses TRBV4-1 and TRBJ1-5, with D possibly matching TRBD1 (6 bases). Germline V gene sequence: CDR1 MGHRA, CDR2 YSYEKL. This CDR3 is 17 amino acids long. Deletions cut 1 base from V and 2 bases from J, with 15 bases between.

The chain uses TRBV6-5 and TRBJ2-7, with unresolved D. The CDR3 consists of 11 residues. Germline values: CDR1 MNHEY, CDR2 SVGAGI. V lost 6 bases to trimming and J lost 5 bases, with 8 bases between them. The CDR3 sequence: CASSAAHEQYF. DNA for the CDR3: TGTGCCAGCAGCGCCGCGCACGAGCAGTACTTC.

The rearrangement links TRBV30 to TRBJ2-2; TRBD1 agrees at 8 bases. CDR3 length: 13 residues. The V gene end was trimmed by 3 bases and the J gene end by 9 bases; junction bases not matched to a gene: 6. Germline CDR1 GTSNPN, CDR2 SVGIG (reference sequence). CDR3 sequence reads: CAWRSQGARELFF. The CDR3 nucleotides read TGTGCCTGGAGGTCCCAGGGGGCACGGGAGCTGTTTTTT.

This sequence joins TRBV4-2 and TRBJ1-4; D not certain. Looked up from germline, CDR1 is LGHNA and CDR2 is YNFKEQ. The CDR3 is 18 residues long. V lost 0 bases to trimming and J lost 2 bases, with 16 bases between them. For the CDR3, the DNA is TGTGCCAGCAGCCAAGAGAGTGGACCCGGCGGGACTAATGAAAAACTGTTTTTT. Protein product: CASSQESGPGGTNEKLFF.

The V gene is TRBV6-6, the J gene TRBJ2-7; 7 bases agree with TRBD1. V gave up 6 bases and J gave up 7 bases; unmatched junction bases: 12. Per the germline V gene, CDR1 is MNHNY and CDR2 is SVGAGI (reference sequence). The CDR3 covers 14 residues. CDR3 bases: TGTGCCAGCAGCCTACAGGGGCCCTACGTTGAGCAGTACTTC. Its protein is CASSLQGPYVEQYF.

The chain has TRBV7-9 and TRBJ1-1; D not certain. Germline CDR1 SEHNR, CDR2 FQNEAQ (reference sequence). Trimming took 6 bases from V and 0 from J, leaving 8 bases between them. The CDR3 totals 13 residues. CDR3 nucleotide sequence: TGTGCCAGCAGTGACTACATGAACACTGAAGCTTTCTTT. Its translation is CASSDYMNTEAFF.

This clone was recorded a few times. This chain connects TRBV13 to TRBJ2-1, with TRBD2 matching over 8 bases. The J segment lost 9 bases and the V segment lost 0 bases, leaving 1 base of the junction unmatched. The germline CDR1 and CDR2 sequences are PRHDT and FYEKMQ (reference sequence). The CDR3 is 13 residues long. In DNA form, the CDR3 reads TGTGCCAGCAGCTTAGGCCGGGAGGGTGAGCAGTTCTTC. This sequence encodes CASSLGREGEQFF.

CDR3 sequence (DNA): TGTGCCAGCAGCTTTAAAGGGACAGGGGTCAGCGAAAAACTGTTTTTT. Its protein product is CASSFKGTGVSEKLFF. The gene calls are TRBV7-8 and TRBJ1-4, with 10 bases that match TRBD1. Germline V CDR1 and CDR2: SGHVS, FQNEAQ. V lost 3 bases to trimming and J lost 8 bases; unmatched junction nucleotides: 9. The CDR3 spans 16 residues.

This rearrangement joins TRBV7-8 to TRBJ2-7, with D possibly TRBD2 on 5 matching bases. The CDR3 spans 16 residues. CDR1 is SGHVS, CDR2 FQNEAQ, per germline. Trimming stripped 5 bases from V and 0 bases from J, with 17 bases between. CDR3 amino acids: CASSPPAGLSSYEQYF. CDR3 sequence (DNA): TGTGCCAGCAGCCCCCCGGCGGGTCTCAGCTCCTACGAGCAGTACTTC.

This clone has just a few counts. The gene calls are TRBV6-5 and TRBJ2-7, with D possibly matching TRBD2 (5 bases). Germline CDR1 reads MNHEY; CDR2 reads SVGAGI. The CDR3 loop spans 13 amino acids. Trimming removed 5 bases from V and 1 base from J, with 9 bases in between. CDR3 DNA: TGTGCCAGCAGTAGCGGCATATCCTACGAGCAGTACTTC. It codes for CASSSGISYEQYF.

The V call is TRBV10-3, the J call TRBJ2-5, with 8 bases matching TRBD1. CDR1 is ENHRY, CDR2 SYGVKD, per germline. This CDR3 comprises 12 residues. V gave up 8 bases and J gave up 3 bases; unmatched junction bases: 2. CDR3 DNA sequence: TGTGCCATCGGACAGGGAGAAGAGACCCAGTACTTC. This sequence encodes CAIGQGEETQYF.

The chain employs TRBV10-3 and TRBJ2-5; 9 bases fit TRBD2. Germline lookup yields CDR1 ENHRY and CDR2 SYGVKD. V lost 0 bases, J lost 1 base, and 3 bases stayed unmatched. This CDR3 is 16 amino acids long. The DNA for the CDR3 is TGTGCCATCAGTGAGTCAGGGCGGGAGGGCCAAGAGACCCAGTACTTC. It codes for CAISESGREGQETQYF.

This clone has only one observation. The J gene is TRBJ2-7, the V gene TRBV11-3; 7 positions agree with TRBD2. CDR1 SGHNT and CDR2 YENEEA come from the germline V gene. CDR3 length: 12 residues. V was pared by 0 bases and J by 7 bases, with 0 bases of the junction left unmatched. CDR3: CASSLDSGEQYF. CDR3 nucleotide sequence: TGTGCCAGCAGCTTAGATAGCGGGGAGCAGTACTTC.

This clone turned up a few times. The V gene is TRBV2, the J gene TRBJ2-1; D is perhaps TRBD2 (6 bases). This CDR3 is built from 16 residues. V was trimmed by 0 bases and J by 0 bases, leaving 9 bases between them. In germline, CDR1 is SNHLY, CDR2 FYNNEI. The CDR3 coding sequence is TGTGCCAGCAGTGAAGCGGGGGGAGGCTCCTACAATGAGCAGTTCTTC. Residues: CASSEAGGGSYNEQFF.

This clone occurred once. The chain couples TRBV29-1 to TRBJ2-5, with 8 bases matching TRBD2. The germline V gene has CDR1 SQVTM and CDR2 ANQGSEA. The V gene end was trimmed by 4 bases and the J gene end by 3 bases; junction bases not matched to a gene: 4. The CDR3 totals 13 residues. CDR3 sequence (DNA): TGCAGCGTTGTGTCCGGGAGGGAAGAGACCCAGTACTTC. It specifies CSVVSGREETQYF.

This clone appeared once. The identical CDR3 is also encoded by other nucleotide sequences in the sample. The chain links TRBV27 to TRBJ2-7; possible D gene TRBD2, 7 bases. V shed 3 bases and J shed 0 bases, with 12 bases lying between them. Germline CDR1 MNHEY, CDR2 SMNVEV (reference sequence). CDR3 size: 15 residues. CDR3 sequence reads: CASSLAGGLSYEQYF. The CDR3 DNA follows: TGTGCCAGCAGTTTGGCCGGGGGGCTCTCCTACGAGCAGTACTTC.

The chain has TRBV19 and TRBJ1-5; a weak D match, TRBD1 (5 bases). CDR1 and CDR2 from the germline V gene are LNHDA and SQIVND (reference sequence). The CDR3 contains 15 residues. Trimming cost V 6 bases and J 0 bases, with 12 bases left between them. For the CDR3, the DNA is TGTGCCAGTAGCCAGACAGTTAATAGCAATCAGCCCCAGCATTTT. It yields the protein CASSQTVNSNQPQHF.

The chain has TRBV6-1 and TRBJ1-5; 11 bases align to TRBD1. Germline V gene data show CDR1 as MNHNS and CDR2 as SASEGT. This CDR3 region has 15 residues. The V and J ends lost 4 bases and 4 bases, in that order; junction bases with no gene match: 3. Here the CDR3 reads CASSVGTGGNQPQHF. CDR3 bases: TGTGCCAGCAGTGTTGGGACAGGGGGAAATCAGCCCCAGCATTTT.

The rearrangement uses TRBV11-2 and TRBJ2-2, with 7 positions matching TRBD1. This CDR3 is built from 17 residues. Germline CDR1 SGHAT, CDR2 FQNNGV. J gave up 0 bases and V 5 bases, and 9 bases lay outside the gene matches. This CDR3 reads CASSANSGTANTGELFF. Here the CDR3 DNA reads TGTGCCAGCAGCGCGAATTCAGGGACAGCGAACACCGGGGAGCTGTTTTTT.

This clone was detected a few times. The rearrangement links TRBV5-1 to TRBJ2-5; 7 bases map to TRBD1. After removal of 4 bases from V and 3 bases from J, the junction contained 15 bases not matched to a gene. This CDR3 spans 17 amino acids. Per germline, CDR1 SGHRS and CDR2 YFSETQ. Here the CDR3 DNA reads TGCGCCAGCAGCCTCCCCCGGGACAGTGAGGGGGAAGAGACCCAGTACTTC. Its translation: CASSLPRDSEGEETQYF.

This clone has a handful of counts. This sequence joins TRBV7-6 and TRBJ1-1; tentatively, D is TRBD1 (5 bases). This CDR3 region has 16 residues. Germline loops: CDR1 SGHVS, CDR2 FNYEAQ. V was clipped by 6 bases and J by 2 bases, with 19 bases between them. The CDR3 protein is CASRYLPTGQNTEAFF. For the CDR3, the DNA is TGTGCCAGCAGATACCTCCCCACAGGCCAAAACACTGAAGCTTTCTTT.

Comments on this clone: The germline gene is not matched at one end of the junction; a read error may be the cause. The chain couples TRBV7-9 to TRBJ2-2; 8 positions agree with TRBD2. This CDR3 region has 16 residues. Per germline, CDR1 SEHNR and CDR2 FQNEAQ (reference sequence). CDR3 amino acids: CSSSPRGRGGTGELFF. The CDR3 bases are TGTTCCAGCAGCCCGAGGGGTCGCGGGGGGACCGGGGAGCTGTTTTTT.

This chain joins TRBV6-9 and TRBJ1-1, with D perhaps TRBD1 (6 bases). Germline V gives CDR1 MNHGY, CDR2 SVAAGI. The CDR3 has 13 amino acids. Trimming removed 8 bases from V and 10 bases from J, with 20 bases in between. The CDR3 DNA reads TGTGCCAGCCGACCCCCCACTCGAGGGGGAGCTTTCTTT. Translating gives CASRPPTRGGAFF.

This chain uses TRBV5-1 with TRBJ1-3; unclear D gene. The germline CDR1 and CDR2 sequences are SGHRS and YFSETQ. The CDR3 totals 12 residues. V was pared by 1 base and J by 8 bases, with 7 bases between. CDR3 region: CASSLLGDTIYF. The CDR3 DNA reads as TGCGCCAGCAGCTTGTTAGGAGACACCATATATTTT.

The chain carries TRBV6-5 and TRBJ2-3, with 8 bases aligning to TRBD2. V lost 11 bases, J lost 4 bases, and 14 bases stayed unmatched. CDR1 is MNHEY, CDR2 SVGAGI, per germline. The CDR3 is 15 amino acids. CDR3 sequence (DNA): TGTGCCGCCTGTGGGGAGCGGGAGATCTCAGATACGCAGTATTTT. Protein: CAACGEREISDTQYF.

CDR3 nucleotides: TGTGCTAGTGGCAAGACAGTCTCCTACAATGAGCAGTTCTTC. As protein: CASGKTVSYNEQFF. The rearrangement links TRBV12-5 to TRBJ2-1; tentative D call: TRBD1 (5 bases). This CDR3 comprises 14 residues. V lost 6 bases and J lost 0, with 9 bases in between. CDR1 LGHNT and CDR2 FRNRAP come from the germline V gene. The variable domain in full, with the rest retrieved from reference TRBV12-5 and TRBJ2-1, is DARVTQTPRHKVTEMGQEVTMRCQPILGHNTVFWYRQTMMQGLELLAYFRNRAPLDDSGMPKDRFSAEMPDATLATLKIQPSEPRDSAVYFCASGKTVSYNEQFFGPGTRLTVL.